The rows below give T cell receptor beta chains drawn from one sample of a study of T cell responses to AZD1222 COVID-19 vaccine. Profiled with immunoSEQ multiplex PCR; TCRdb holds only in-frame clones, not every one. This repertoire shows roughly 120,000 clones, roughly 87% found once; its top ten account for 6.5% to 8.5%. The sequencing used peripheral blood, collected on day 0 of AZD1222 vaccination. Receptors were obtained from an adult in good health. CDR3s include the opening cysteine and the closing phenylalanine or tryptophan. A D gene is named only where the DNA matches it firmly. Only part of the rows carry a size: once, few, many, or a class if the clone is expanded.

>TRBD2|NA|TRBJ2-1|TRBV28
TGTGCCACCATGGGTAGCGGGAGGAGTGACAATGAGCAGTTCTTC
CATMGSGRSDNEQFF
>TRBD2|once|TRBJ2-2|TRBV19
TGTGCCAGTAGTAAGGGGAGGGGCGTTAGCACCGGGGAGCTGTTTTTT
CASSKGRGVSTGELFF
>NA|NA|TRBJ2-7|TRBV2
TGTGCCAGCACCCCCGATAACGAGCAGTACTTC
CASTPDNEQYF
>TRBD2|NA|TRBJ2-2|TRBV29-1
TGCAGCGTTGGCCTAGCGGGGTCCACCGGGGAGCTGTTTTTT
CSVGLAGSTGELFF
>NA|NA|TRBJ1-5|TRBV16
TGTGCCAGCAGCCAGCGGGGGACTTGGGTGGGGCAGCCCCAGCATTTT
CASSQRGTWVGQPQHF
>NA|NA|TRBJ2-7|TRBV27
TGTGCCAGCAGAGAGCGCGCCAGGTCCTACGAGCAGTACTTC
CASRERARSYEQYF
>TRBD2|NA|TRBJ2-3|TRBV29-1
TGCAGCGTTGAAAGGGCGGGAGGGTTCACAGATACGCAGTATTTT
CSVERAGGFTDTQYF
>NA|NA|TRBJ2-1|TRBV4-1
TGCGCCAGCAGCCAGACCCGGGCTTTTGAGCAGTTCTTC
CASSQTRAFEQFF
>NA|NA|TRBJ2-2|TRBV7-2
TGTGCCAGCAGCTTAGGCGGAGGGGGGACAGTCACCGGGGAGCTGTTTTTT
CASSLGGGGTVTGELFF
>NA|NA|TRBJ2-7|TRBV28
TGTGCCAGCAGTGCGGCGTCGGGGACCACTACCTACGAGCAGTACTTC
CASSAASGTTTYEQYF
>TRBD2|once|TRBJ2-7|TRBV6-5
TGTGCCAGCCGCGAATGGACTAGCGGCGAGCAGTACTTC
CASREWTSGEQYF
>NA|many|TRBJ2-7|TRBV7-9
TGTGCCAGCAGCCCCAGGCCCGGCGGGGAGCAGTACTTC
CASSPRPGGEQYF